The rows below give T cell receptor beta chains drawn from one sample of a study of blood T cell repertoires in COVID-19. Repertoires were generated with immunoSEQ multiplex PCR, while TCRdb's copy carries only in-frame clones and drops some. The repertoire has around 250,000 clones, about 85% of them found once; the top ten carry about 3.5%. The material sequenced was peripheral blood. These receptors all stem from a young man with active or convalescent COVID-19. Both conserved end residues are part of each CDR3. D genes are given only for firm matches. The listing skips clone size in some rows; elsewhere it reads once, few, many or a size class.

>TRBJ2-7|-|-|TRBV30
CAWSLGRTVGGYEQYF
TGTGCCTGGAGTCTGGGACGGACGGTAGGGGGATACGAGCAGTACTTC
>TRBJ1-4|-|TRBD1|TRBV19
CASSTDRGGEKLFF
TGTGCCAGTAGTACCGACAGGGGAGGTGAAAAACTGTTTTTT
>TRBJ2-1|-|-|TRBV4-1
CASSQGRGNYNEQFF
TGCGCCAGCAGCCAAGGTCGGGGAAACTACAATGAGCAGTTCTTC
>TRBJ2-7|-|TRBD2|TRBV6-5
CASSYTTSGGGEQYF
TGTGCCAGCAGTTACACGACTAGCGGAGGCGGCGAGCAGTACTTC
>TRBJ1-1|-|-|TRBV2
CASGRGWLGAFF
TGTGCCAGCGGAAGGGGATGGCTGGGAGCTTTCTTT
>TRBJ2-7|-|-|TRBV29-1
CSVAPTSSYEQYF
TGCAGCGTTGCCCCCACTAGCTCCTACGAGCAGTACTTC
>TRBJ2-3|-|TRBD1|TRBV25-1
CASSAYRGQTDTQYF
TGTGCCAGCAGTGCGTACAGGGGCCAGACAGATACGCAGTATTTT
>TRBJ1-1|-|-|TRBV6-5
CASSYEAKAFF
TGTGCCAGCAGTTACGAGGCGAAAGCTTTCTTT
>TRBJ1-5|-|TRBD1|TRBV28
CASQPGQLSDSNQPQHF
TGTGCCAGCCAGCCGGGACAGTTGTCGGATAGCAATCAGCCCCAGCATTTT
>TRBJ1-2|-|-|TRBV7-8
CASSPGGAKGYTF
TGTGCCAGCAGCCCCGGCGGGGCTAAAGGCTACACCTTC
>TRBJ2-1|-|-|TRBV19
CASSIEEGANLKSQSSYNEQFF
TGTGCCAGTAGTATAGAGGAGGGGGCCAATTTAAAAAGCCAGAGCTCCTACAATGAGCAGTTCTTC
>TRBJ1-5|-|-|TRBV4-1
CASSLLGGSLQPQHF
TGCGCCAGCAGCCTCTTGGGGGGAAGTCTTCAGCCCCAGCATTTT
>TRBJ2-2|-|TRBD1|TRBV28
CASSYRGQSTGELFF
TGTGCCAGCAGTTACAGGGGGCAGAGCACCGGGGAGCTGTTTTTT
>TRBJ1-4|-|-|TRBV18
CASSPRGGAEKLFF
TGTGCCAGCTCACCACGGGGAGGAGCTGAAAAACTGTTTTTT
>TRBJ2-5|-|TRBD1|TRBV9
CASSLDRGSGQETQYF
TGTGCCAGCAGCCTGGACAGGGGGTCGGGGCAAGAGACCCAGTACTTC
>TRBJ1-5|-|TRBD1|TRBV7-9
CASSNRGTNQPQHF
TGTGCCAGCAGCAACAGGGGTACCAATCAGCCCCAGCATTTT
>TRBJ2-7|-|-|TRBV7-8
CASSSILTANPTYEQYF
TGTGCCAGCAGCTCCATCCTGACAGCAAACCCAACCTACGAGCAGTACTTC
>TRBJ2-7|-|-|TRBV14
CASSQLQVGEQYF
TGTGCCAGCAGCCAATTACAGGTCGGGGAGCAGTACTTC
>TRBJ1-2|-|-|TRBV9
CASSPIIQGGDGYTF
TGTGCCAGCAGCCCTATCATACAGGGAGGGGATGGCTACACCTTC
>TRBJ2-1|-|TRBD1|TRBV6-5
CASSTRGPRNEQFF
TGTGCCAGCAGCACCAGGGGGCCGAGGAATGAGCAGTTCTTC
>TRBJ2-1|-|TRBD2|TRBV7-3
CASSSGFSGYNEQFF
TGTGCCAGCAGCTCAGGATTTAGCGGGTACAATGAGCAGTTCTTC
>TRBJ1-1|-|TRBD1|TRBV12-3/TRBV12-4
CASSIRGTEAFF
TGTGCCAGCAGTATCAGGGGGACTGAAGCTTTCTTT
>TRBJ2-2|-|TRBD2|TRBV7-2
CASSPPSGGGFTGELFF
TGTGCCAGCAGCCCCCCCTCGGGAGGGGGGTTCACCGGGGAGCTGTTTTTT
>TRBJ1-3|-|-|TRBV19
CASTPRGSGNTIYF
TGTGCCAGTACCCCTAGGGGATCTGGAAACACCATATATTTT
>TRBJ2-7|-|-|TRBV4-3
CASSQDRDPSYEQYF
TGCGCCAGCAGCCAAGATCGAGATCCATCCTACGAGCAGTACTTC
>TRBJ1-2|-|-|TRBV4-3
CASSQDLAETNYGYTF
TGCGCCAGCAGCCAAGATCTCGCGGAAACGAACTATGGCTACACCTTC
>TRBJ2-1|-|-|TRBV7-9
CASSLARNEQFF
TGTGCCAGCAGCTTGGCTAGGAATGAGCAGTTCTTC
>TRBJ1-2|-|-|TRBV5-4
CASSLAGAGRGANYGYTF
TGTGCCAGCAGCTTGGCGGGGGCGGGGAGGGGAGCTAACTATGGCTACACCTTC
>TRBJ1-5|-|-|TRBV19
CASSIVRTSAQHF
TGTGCCAGTAGTATAGTCCGAACTTCGGCCCAGCATTTT
>TRBJ2-1|-|-|TRBV28
CASSLDTPGEQFF
TGTGCCAGCAGTTTGGACACCCCCGGAGAGCAGTTCTTC
>TRBJ1-6|-|-|TRBV6-5
CASRLGLNGPLHF
TGTGCCAGCAGACTGGGACTGAATGGGCCCCTCCACTTT
>TRBJ1-5|once|-|TRBV18
CASSPLGGDQPQHF
TGTGCCAGCTCACCACTGGGGGGGGATCAGCCCCAGCATTTT
>TRBJ2-1|-|TRBD2|TRBV30
CAWIYATSGRVSGNEQFF
TGTGCCTGGATTTACGCCACTAGCGGGAGGGTAAGTGGCAATGAGCAGTTCTTC
>TRBJ2-4|-|TRBD1|TRBV11-3
CASSLDDGQAFSLAKNIQYF
TGTGCCAGCAGCTTAGATGATGGACAGGCCTTCTCTTTAGCCAAAAACATTCAGTACTTC